This T cell receptor (beta chain) was sequenced for a study of PD-L1 blockade in urothelial cancer. Study at large: Blood-derived samples held a median roughly 150,000 T cells.

The V gene's germline CDR1 is SEHNR and CDR2 FQNEAQ (reference sequence). CDR3 length: 17 amino acids. V shed 5 bases, J shed 6 bases, and the junction held 11 bases outside the gene matches. Method: immunoSEQ multiplex PCR; TCRdb's copy keeps in-frame clones and lacks some. The table has about 43,000 clones, around 82% seen once. As to time point: peripheral blood 6 weeks after treatment start. Locally advanced or metastatic urothelial carcinoma affected the patients. There were between 1 and 8 samples from each patient, taken pretreatment and on-treatment. The genes are TRBV7-9 and TRBJ1-6; TRBD1 matches 9 bases. This receptor was taken from a man in his 60s with urothelial cancer. The sample in question was PBMCs, obtained around atezolizumab (anti-PD-L1) treatment. The CDR3 coding sequence is TGTGCCAGCAGCCCCAGGGCCCTGACAGGGGGTAATTCACCCCTCCACTTT. Translated: CASSPRALTGGNSPLHF.